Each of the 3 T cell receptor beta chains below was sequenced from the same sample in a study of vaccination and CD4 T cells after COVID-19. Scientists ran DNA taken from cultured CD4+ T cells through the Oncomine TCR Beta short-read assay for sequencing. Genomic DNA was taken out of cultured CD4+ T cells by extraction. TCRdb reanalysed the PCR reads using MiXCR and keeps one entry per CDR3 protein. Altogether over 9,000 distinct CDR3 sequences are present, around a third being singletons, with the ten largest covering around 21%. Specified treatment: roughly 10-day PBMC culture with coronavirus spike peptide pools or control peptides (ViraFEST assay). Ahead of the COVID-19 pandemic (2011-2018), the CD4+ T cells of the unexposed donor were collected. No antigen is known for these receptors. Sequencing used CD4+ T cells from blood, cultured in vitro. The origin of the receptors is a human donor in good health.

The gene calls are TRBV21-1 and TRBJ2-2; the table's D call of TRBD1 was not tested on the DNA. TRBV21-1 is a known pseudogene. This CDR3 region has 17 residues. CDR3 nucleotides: TGTGCCAGCGGCAAAGTTCTTTCCGTACAGGGCCGGGGGGAGCTGTTTTTT. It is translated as CASGKVLSVQGRGELFF.

In DNA form, the CDR3 reads TGTGCCAGCATGGTGACTAGCGGATTACAAGAGACCCAGTACTTC. It is translated as CASMVTSGLQETQYF. The chain joins TRBV6-1 to TRBJ2-5; 9 bases line up with TRBD2. The CDR3 loop spans 15 amino acids. The germline CDR1 and CDR2 sequences are MNHNS and SASEGT. V shed 7 bases, J shed 2 bases, and the junction held 8 bases outside the gene matches.

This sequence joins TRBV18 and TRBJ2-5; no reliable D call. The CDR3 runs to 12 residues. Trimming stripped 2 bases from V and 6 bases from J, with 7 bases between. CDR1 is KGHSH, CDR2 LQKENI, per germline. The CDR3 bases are TGTGCCAGCTCACCATTGGAACAGACCCAGTACTTC. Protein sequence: CASSPLEQTQYF.